Listed here is a single TCR beta chain. Its antigen is not identified. This specimen belongs to a study of T cell responses to AZD1222 COVID-19 vaccine. Study observations and caveats: Baseline serostatus was positive in only a handful of AZD1222 recipients.

Clones were sequenced by immunoSEQ multiplex PCR, and TCRdb holds only the in-frame ones, with some missing. The sample includes tens of thousands of clones, about 80% of them seen just once. The source is an adult who received the AZD1222 COVID-19 vaccine. Sample: peripheral blood, taken 28 days after the second AZD1222 dose.

The CDR3 DNA sequence: TGTGCCAGTAGTATTGTCGATATGGATTCACCCCTCCACTTT. Protein sequence: CASSIVDMDSPLHF. J is TRBJ1-6 and V is TRBV19; D remains unclear. Germline CDR1 LNHDA, CDR2 SQIVND (reference sequence). This CDR3 region has 14 residues. Trimming pared 3 bases from V and 8 bases from J, leaving 11 bases between.